The rows below give T cell receptor beta chains drawn from one sample of a study of T-cell reconstitution after alpha-beta-depleted transplantation in children. TCRdb reprocessed the PCR reads with MiXCR, giving one entry per CDR3 protein. The sample lists some 240,000 distinct CDR3 sequences, around 8.9% occurring once. The starting material was PBMCs from the stem cell graft donor, obtained from the stem cell graft. Receptor source: a human donor who donated a stem cell graft to a child with SCID. Both conserved end residues are part of each CDR3. Fields, in order: clone size, D gene, V gene, J gene, CDR3 protein, CDR3 DNA. The D gene is left open where the match is weak. Expanded clones are given a class, and other clones once, few, many or no size at all.

size: .; D: .; V: TRBV4-2; J: TRBJ1-5; CDR3: CASSQDEGTQPQHF; DNA: TGTGCCAGCAGCCAAGATGAGGGCACTCAGCCCCAGCATTTT
size: many; D: .; V: TRBV5-1; J: TRBJ1-1; CDR3: CASSRPDRPSEAFF; DNA: TGCGCCAGCAGCCGACCAGACAGGCCTTCCGAAGCTTTCTTT
size: .; D: .; V: TRBV5-1; J: TRBJ2-5; CDR3: CASSWVLADQETQYF; DNA: TGCGCCAGCAGTTGGGTACTAGCAGACCAAGAGACCCAGTACTTC
size: many; D: .; V: TRBV4-1; J: TRBJ1-2; CDR3: CASSLPGTNYGYTF; DNA: TGCGCCAGCAGCCTACCCGGGACAAACTATGGCTACACCTTC
size: many; D: TRBD2; V: TRBV2; J: TRBJ2-1; CDR3: CATRRRGASSYNEQFF; DNA: TGTGCCACGCGGCGGCGGGGGGCGAGCTCCTACAATGAGCAGTTCTTC
size: many; D: TRBD1; V: TRBV5-5; J: TRBJ1-1; CDR3: CASSFQTGGTEAFF; DNA: TGTGCCAGCAGCTTCCAGACAGGGGGCACTGAAGCTTTCTTT
size: many; D: .; V: TRBV5-6; J: TRBJ2-5; CDR3: CASSLMEETQYF; DNA: TGTGCCAGCAGCTTGATGGAAGAGACCCAGTACTTC
size: many; D: .; V: TRBV7-9; J: TRBJ1-2; CDR3: CASSPPGGNYGYTF; DNA: TGTGCCAGCAGCCCCCCTGGGGGAAACTATGGCTACACCTTC
size: many; D: .; V: TRBV20-1; J: TRBJ1-1; CDR3: CSARGLLGANTEAFF; DNA: TGCAGTGCTAGAGGGCTACTTGGGGCGAACACTGAAGCTTTCTTT
size: .; D: .; V: TRBV6-2/TRBV6-3; J: TRBJ1-1; CDR3: CVSSYRETRVGTEAFF; DNA: TGTGTCAGCAGTTACCGGGAGACCAGGGTGGGCACTGAAGCTTTCTTT
size: many; D: TRBD2; V: TRBV29-1; J: TRBJ2-7; CDR3: CSGGLEVAEQYF; DNA: TGCAGCGGGGGACTAGAGGTGGCCGAGCAGTACTTC
size: many; D: .; V: TRBV9; J: TRBJ2-2; CDR3: CASSVAVNTGELFF; DNA: TGTGCCAGCAGCGTAGCAGTAAACACCGGGGAGCTGTTTTTT
size: many; D: TRBD2; V: TRBV6-1; J: TRBJ2-3; CDR3: CASSQGLAGGSTDTQYF; DNA: TGTGCCAGCAGCCAGGGACTAGCGGGGGGGAGCACAGATACGCAGTATTTT
size: many; D: .; V: TRBV29-1; J: TRBJ1-1; CDR3: CSVERPLNTEAFF; DNA: TGCAGCGTGGAAAGGCCCCTGAACACTGAAGCTTTCTTT
size: .; D: TRBD1; V: TRBV12-3/TRBV12-4; J: TRBJ2-7; CDR3: CASSMGQALFEQYF; DNA: TGTGCCAGCAGTATGGGACAGGCATTGTTCGAGCAGTACTTC
size: many; D: .; V: TRBV5-1; J: TRBJ1-1; CDR3: CASSLGVAWGAMNTEAFF; DNA: TGCGCCAGCAGCTTGGGGGTAGCTTGGGGAGCTATGAACACTGAAGCTTTCTTT